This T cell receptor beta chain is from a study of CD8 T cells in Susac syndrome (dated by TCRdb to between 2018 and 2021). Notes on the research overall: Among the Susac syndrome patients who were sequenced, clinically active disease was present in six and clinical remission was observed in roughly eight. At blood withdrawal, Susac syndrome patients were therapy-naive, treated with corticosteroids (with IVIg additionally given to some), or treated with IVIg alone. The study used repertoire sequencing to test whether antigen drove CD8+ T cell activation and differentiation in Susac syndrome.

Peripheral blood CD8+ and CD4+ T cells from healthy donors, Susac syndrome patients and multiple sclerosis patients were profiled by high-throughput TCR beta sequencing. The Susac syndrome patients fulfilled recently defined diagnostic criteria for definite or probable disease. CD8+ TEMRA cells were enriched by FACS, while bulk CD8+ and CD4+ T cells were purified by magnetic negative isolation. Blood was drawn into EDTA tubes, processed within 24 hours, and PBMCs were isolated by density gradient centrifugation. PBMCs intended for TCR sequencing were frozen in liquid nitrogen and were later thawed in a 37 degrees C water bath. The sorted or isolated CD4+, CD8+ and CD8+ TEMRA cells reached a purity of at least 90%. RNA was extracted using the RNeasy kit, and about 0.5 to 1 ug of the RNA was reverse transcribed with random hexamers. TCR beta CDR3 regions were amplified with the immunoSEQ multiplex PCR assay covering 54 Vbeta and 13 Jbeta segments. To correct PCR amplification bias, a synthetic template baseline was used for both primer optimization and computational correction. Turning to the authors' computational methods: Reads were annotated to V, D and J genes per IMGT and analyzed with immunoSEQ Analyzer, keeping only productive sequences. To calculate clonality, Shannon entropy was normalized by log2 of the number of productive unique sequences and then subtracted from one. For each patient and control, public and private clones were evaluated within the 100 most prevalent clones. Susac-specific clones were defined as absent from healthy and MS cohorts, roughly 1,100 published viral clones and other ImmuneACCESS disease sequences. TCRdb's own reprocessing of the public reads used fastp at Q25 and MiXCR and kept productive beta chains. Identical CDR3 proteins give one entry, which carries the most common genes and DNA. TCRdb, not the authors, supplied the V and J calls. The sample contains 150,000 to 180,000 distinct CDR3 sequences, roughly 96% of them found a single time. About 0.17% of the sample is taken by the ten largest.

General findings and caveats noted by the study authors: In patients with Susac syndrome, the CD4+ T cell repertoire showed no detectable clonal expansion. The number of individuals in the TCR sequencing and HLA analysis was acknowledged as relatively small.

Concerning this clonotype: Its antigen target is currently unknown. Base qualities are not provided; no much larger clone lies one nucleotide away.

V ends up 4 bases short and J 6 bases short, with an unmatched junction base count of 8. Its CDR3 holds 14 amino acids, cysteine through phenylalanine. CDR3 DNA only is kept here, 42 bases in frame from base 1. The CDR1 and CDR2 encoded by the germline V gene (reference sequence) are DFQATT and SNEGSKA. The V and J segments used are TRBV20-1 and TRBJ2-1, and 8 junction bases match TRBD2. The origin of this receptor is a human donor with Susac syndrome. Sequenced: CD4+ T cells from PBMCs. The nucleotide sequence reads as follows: TGCAGTGCTATACGGGGGGGTGCAGGCAATGAGCAGTTCTTC. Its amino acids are CSAIRGGAGNEQFF.